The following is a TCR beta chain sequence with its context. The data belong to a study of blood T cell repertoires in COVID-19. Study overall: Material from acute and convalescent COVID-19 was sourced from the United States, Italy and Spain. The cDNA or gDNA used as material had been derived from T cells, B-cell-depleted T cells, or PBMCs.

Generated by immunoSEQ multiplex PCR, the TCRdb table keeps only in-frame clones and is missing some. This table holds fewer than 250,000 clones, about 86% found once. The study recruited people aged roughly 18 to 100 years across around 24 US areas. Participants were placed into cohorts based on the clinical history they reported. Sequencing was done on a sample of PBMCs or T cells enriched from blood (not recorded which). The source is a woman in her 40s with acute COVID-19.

As DNA, the CDR3 is TGTGCCAGCAGTTGGGACAGCCAGAGAAATTCACCCCTCCACTTT. It yields the protein CASSWDSQRNSPLHF. The chain recombines TRBV28 with TRBJ1-6, with 7 positions matching TRBD1. This CDR3 has 15 amino acids. Looked up from germline, CDR1 is MDHEN and CDR2 is SYDVKM. The J segment lost 7 bases and the V segment lost 4 bases, leaving 7 bases of the junction unmatched.